These T cell receptor beta chains were read from a single sample in a study of human T cells and chemical hapten exposure. TCRdb reprocessed the RACE reads via MiXCR and lists one record per CDR3 protein. The data show roughly 380,000 distinct CDR3 sequences, roughly 5.3% seen once. The specimen was whole blood, collected in connection with sensitization to the hapten diphenylcyclopropenone (DPC). The receptors come from a woman aged 45-60 years with alopecia areata. Some clones in this sample may be carry-over from other donors' samples. Each CDR3 is given with its conserved first and last residue.

TRBV5-1,19,TRBJ2-3,CASSLTSGRPIRNTDTQYF
TRBV20-1,13,TRBJ1-1,CSAKGQGDAEAFF
TRBV5-1,16,TRBJ1-3,CASSLTGGRSGNTIYF
TRBV9,14,TRBJ2-7,CASSATLLANEQYF
TRBV12-3/TRBV12-4,14,TRBJ2-4,CASSLSGRGSIQYF
TRBV2,14,TRBJ1-1,CASSERGMNTEAFF
TRBV20-1,14,TRBJ1-2,CSARDWALGYGYTF
TRBV7-9,13,TRBJ1-5,CASSLPGGQPQHF
TRBV5-1,15,TRBJ2-1,CASSSLAGGLTEQFF
TRBV7-8,14,TRBJ1-1,CASSLARLNTEAFF
TRBV6-5,13,TRBJ1-2,CASSYSNGQGYTF
TRBV6-1,12,TRBJ1-4,CASSEQAEKLFF
TRBV5-1,15,TRBJ1-6,CASSFRARADSPLHF
TRBV15,15,TRBJ1-1,CATSPKRGRDTEAFF
TRBV6-5,16,TRBJ1-3,CASSSNIADSGNTIYF
TRBV29-1,12,TRBJ2-4,CSYRKGENIQYF
TRBV4-3,15,TRBJ1-6,CASSQDRMGFSPLHF
TRBV15,15,TRBJ1-1,CATSRDSERSLEAFF
TRBV12-3/TRBV12-4,15,TRBJ2-1,CASSLGLAAYNEQFF
TRBV7-8,17,TRBJ1-5,CASSPRATTYSNQPQHF
TRBV20-1,13,TRBJ2-1,CSARDSIRNEQFF
TRBV4-1,17,TRBJ2-7,CASSQDHGTGGRYEQYF
TRBV27,13,TRBJ2-7,CASALVGPYEQYF
TRBV7-6,15,TRBJ2-1,CASSEEASGRTEQFF
TRBV23-1,13,TRBJ1-6,CASTQARNSPLHF
TRBV7-2,12,TRBJ2-1,CASSSSGNEQFF
TRBV29-1,12,TRBJ1-1,CSVGRRGTEAFF
TRBV20-1,18,TRBJ2-3,CSATQTRGAGGPRNTQYF
TRBV20-1,11,TRBJ2-7,CSTPPGVLWDF
TRBV6-5,15,TRBJ2-1,CASSGVAGGNNEQFF
TRBV2,16,TRBJ2-1,CASSESLERLAGEQFF
TRBV29-1,11,TRBJ1-1,CSVAFGTEAFF
TRBV7-2,17,TRBJ2-7,CASSLMAGTVSSYEQYF
TRBV29-1,14,TRBJ2-7,CSVELRGRSYEQYF
TRBV5-4,14,TRBJ2-7,CASSPADRFYEQYF
TRBV6-5,17,TRBJ1-2,CASSYSKLRDDNYGYTF
TRBV6-1,14,TRBJ2-3,CASRERGGFDTQYF
TRBV2,16,TRBJ1-2,CASSGFEDTINYGYTF
TRBV12-3/TRBV12-4,16,TRBJ1-5,CASSFSMGGGSQPQHF
TRBV29-1,12,TRBJ1-5,CSVEEAGQPQHF
TRBV5-6,13,TRBJ1-1,CASSSYRVTEAFF
TRBV7-2,12,TRBJ2-1,CASSPDRVVVFF
TRBV12-3/TRBV12-4,20,TRBJ2-1,CASSLAGLAGGKSSYNEQFF
TRBV29-1,10,TRBJ1-1,CSAVTTEAFF
TRBV20-1,18,TRBJ2-3,CSAKTSGGTQSPTDTQYF
TRBV6-5,13,TRBJ1-6,CASKDRANSPLHF
TRBV6-2/TRBV6-3,13,TRBJ2-1,CASSYGSGDEQFF
TRBV7-2,13,TRBJ2-1,CASTPGGLREQFF
TRBV6-4,15,TRBJ2-3,CASSDPNLGTDTQYF
TRBV9,16,TRBJ2-1,CASSVEPGSSYNEQFF
TRBV20-1,14,TRBJ1-1,CSASLGRRNTEAFF
TRBV7-2,13,TRBJ1-2,CASSSPPLYGYTF
TRBV15,15,TRBJ1-1,CATSRGTGFFKGAFF
TRBV7-9,15,TRBJ2-5,CASSSTRQGEETQYF
TRBV11-2,12,TRBJ2-1,CASSSPSREQFF
TRBV6-5,13,TRBJ1-6,CASSLGGDSPLHF
TRBV14,14,TRBJ2-1,CASSQVATYNEQFF
TRBV29-1,12,TRBJ2-1,CSVTTGANEQFF
TRBV6-5,15,TRBJ2-2,CASSYSWGLDGELFF
TRBV4-1,14,TRBJ1-1,CASSQENTDLWAFF